Shown below are 12 T cell receptor beta chains from a single sample sequenced in a study of T cell repertoires in cytomegalovirus infection. TCRdb itself ran the reads through MiXCR, one entry per CDR3 protein. This sample yields a few hundred thousand distinct CDR3 sequences, of which approximately 10% are seen a single time; approximately 15% belongs to the top ten. Source material: PBMCs. The receptors derive from a human donor in good health (CMV status not recorded). Some clones in this sample may be carry-over from other donors' samples.

This clonotype was observed many times. The chain links TRBV19 to TRBJ1-2; the match to TRBD1 covers 10 bases. Trimming took 8 bases from V and 5 from J; bases not matched to a gene: 8. This CDR3 has 14 amino acids. Germline V CDR1 and CDR2: LNHDA, SQIVND (reference sequence). CDR3 nucleotide sequence: TGTGCCAGTGACCCGACAGGGGGCGGATATGGCTACACCTTC. This translates into CASDPTGGGYGYTF.

Many counts were recorded for this clonotype. This chain connects TRBV29-1 to TRBJ1-1; D is ambiguous. Germline V gives CDR1 SQVTM, CDR2 ANQGSEA. The V end was cut by 6 bases, the J end by 1 base, with 9 bases between. The CDR3 has 12 amino acids. The CDR3 DNA is TGCAGCGTGGCCGACGGGAACACTGAAGCTTTCTTT. Translated: CSVADGNTEAFF.

This clonotype was detected many times. J is TRBJ2-7 and V is TRBV18; D gene ambiguous. Germline-derived CDR1 and CDR2 are KGHSH and LQKENI. Trimming left V 6 bases short and J 0 bases short, with 9 bases between. The CDR3 has 13 residues. The CDR3 protein is CASSRTDSYEQYF. CDR3 bases: TGTGCCAGCTCCCGGACGGACTCCTACGAGCAGTACTTC.

This clonotype has a count of ten or more. CDR3 residues: CASSLVWEGLREQYF. CDR3 nucleotide sequence: TGTGCCAGCAGCTTAGTTTGGGAGGGCCTGAGAGAGCAGTACTTC. The chain combines TRBV7-2 with TRBJ2-7, with 7 bases aligning to TRBD2. CDR1 is SGHTA and CDR2 is FQGNSA in the germline V gene. Trimming at V came to 1 base and at J to 7 bases, leaving 10 bases not matched to a gene. This CDR3 is built from 15 residues. The full variable domain, its missing parts supplied by reference TRBV7-2 and TRBJ2-7, is GAGVSQSPSNKVTEKGKDVELRCDPISGHTALYWYRQSLGQGLEFLIYFQGNSAPDKSGLPSDRFSAERTGGSVSTLTIQRTQQEDSAVYLCASSLVWEGLREQYFGPGTRLTVT.

This clonotype was detected ten times or more. The J gene is TRBJ2-7, the V gene TRBV7-2; 7 bases line up with TRBD1. Germline CDR1 and CDR2: SGHTA and FQGNSA. The V segment lost 1 base and the J segment 2 bases; nucleotides outside the gene matches: 8. CDR3 length equals 16 residues. As DNA, the CDR3 is TGTGCCAGCAGCTTAGGAGACAGGGTAGGGGCCTACGAGCAGTACTTC. Amino acids: CASSLGDRVGAYEQYF.

This clonotype was counted a few times. The genes are TRBV4-2 and TRBJ2-5, with 11 positions matching TRBD1. Unmatched junction bases numbered 0, after V lost 3 bases and J lost 3 bases. This CDR3 contains 14 residues. Germline V gene sequence: CDR1 LGHNA, CDR2 YNFKEQ. The CDR3 loop reads CASSQGQGEETQYF. The CDR3 DNA sequence: TGTGCCAGCAGCCAGGGACAGGGGGAAGAGACCCAGTACTTC.

This clonotype was picked up many times. The chain combines TRBV7-3 with TRBJ2-5; perhaps D is TRBD1 or TRBD2 (5 bases each). V dropped 5 bases and J dropped 1 base, with 14 bases sitting between them. Germline values: CDR1 SGHTA, CDR2 FQGTGA. This CDR3 is built from 15 residues. The DNA of the CDR3 is TGTGCCAGCAGCCCGGGGCACGGTCCCCAAGAGACCCAGTACTTC. Translated: CASSPGHGPQETQYF.

The table lists this clonotype with many counts. The chain uses TRBV5-1 and TRBJ1-1, with D possibly matching TRBD1 (6 bases). V was trimmed by 4 bases and J by 1 base, leaving 17 bases between them. In germline, CDR1 is SGHRS, CDR2 YFSETQ. CDR3 length equals 16 residues. CDR3 residues: CASSQTGATGNTEAFF. In DNA, the CDR3 is TGCGCCAGCAGCCAGACAGGTGCCACGGGGAACACTGAAGCTTTCTTT.

The chain couples TRBV6-2 or TRBV6-3 to TRBJ2-7, with D perhaps matching TRBD2 (6 bases). V shed 6 bases and J shed 2 bases, with 20 bases lying between them. Germline CDR1 reads MNHEY; CDR2 reads SVGEGT. The CDR3 length is 16 residues. CDR3 residues: CASRTTIFGSPYEQYF. CDR3 nucleotides: TGTGCCAGCAGAACAACGATTTTCGGGAGCCCCTACGAGCAGTACTTC.

This clonotype was observed a few times. The chain employs TRBV3-1 and TRBJ2-2, with D perhaps matching TRBD1 (5 bases). Trimming removed 1 base at V and 4 bases at J, with 10 bases between. The CDR3 loop spans 15 amino acids. Germline CDR1 is LGHDT and CDR2 is YNNKEL (reference sequence). Here the CDR3 reads CASSQGHRLTGELFF. The DNA of the CDR3 is TGTGCCAGCAGCCAAGGTCACAGGCTCACCGGGGAGCTGTTTTTT.

This chain links TRBV28 with TRBJ1-6; D is perhaps TRBD1 (5 bases). V was clipped by 4 bases and J by 17 bases, with 15 bases between them. CDR3 length equals 12 residues. Germline V gene data show CDR1 as MDHEN and CDR2 as SYDVKM. CDR3 coding DNA: TGTGCCAGCAGTTCCCCGGGACTTTCGTTCCACTTT. This gives the protein CASSSPGLSFHF.

In its sample, this clonotype was seen many times. This sequence joins TRBV7-8 and TRBJ2-7, with TRBD2 matching over 12 bases. Germline CDR1 is SGHVS and CDR2 is FQNEAQ. The junction had 5 bases not matched to a gene; V was cut back by 5 bases and J by 3 bases. The CDR3 has 15 residues. The CDR3 bases are TGTGCCAGCAGCAAACTAGCGGGAGGTATCTACGAGCAGTACGTC. It encodes CASSKLAGGIYEQYV.